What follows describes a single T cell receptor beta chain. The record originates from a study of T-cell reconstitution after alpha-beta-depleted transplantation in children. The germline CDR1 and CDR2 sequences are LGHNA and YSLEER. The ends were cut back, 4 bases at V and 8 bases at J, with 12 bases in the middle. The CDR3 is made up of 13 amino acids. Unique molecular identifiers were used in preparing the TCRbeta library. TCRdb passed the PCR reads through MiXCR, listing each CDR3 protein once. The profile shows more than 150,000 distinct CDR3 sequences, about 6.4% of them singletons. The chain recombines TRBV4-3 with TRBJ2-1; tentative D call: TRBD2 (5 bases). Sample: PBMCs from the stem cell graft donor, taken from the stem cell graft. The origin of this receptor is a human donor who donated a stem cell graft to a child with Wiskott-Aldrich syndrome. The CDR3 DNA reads TGCGCCAGCAGCCGAGATCCGGGGTATGAGCAGTTCTTC. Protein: CASSRDPGYEQFF.